These 23 T cell receptor beta chains were sequenced from one sample in a study of T cell repertoires in cytomegalovirus infection. One entry per CDR3 protein results from TCRdb running MiXCR on the reads. The table has about 280,000 distinct CDR3 sequences, roughly a fifth seen once. These receptors' antigens are unknown. Sequenced material: cultured PBMCs, taken from culture after CMV antigen stimulation. The source of these receptors is a human donor in good health (CMV status not recorded). Some clones in this sample may be carry-over from other donors' samples.

Only a few counts were recorded for this clonotype. The rearrangement links TRBV19 to TRBJ2-1; D is unclear. Germline V gene sequence: CDR1 LNHDA, CDR2 SQIVND (reference sequence). V lost 3 bases, J lost 6 bases, and 12 bases lay in between. This CDR3 contains 14 residues. This CDR3 reads CASSIGGARNEQFF. CDR3 DNA: TGTGCCAGTAGTATCGGCGGAGCTCGCAATGAGCAGTTCTTC.

The sample holds a few counts of this clonotype. The rearrangement joins TRBV7-2 to TRBJ1-2; a weak D match, TRBD1 (6 bases). Germline V gene data show CDR1 as SGHTA and CDR2 as FQGNSA. V shed 5 bases and J shed 5 bases, with 21 bases lying between them. The CDR3 contains 16 residues. The CDR3 sequence is CASSPSDQDSVYGYTF. The CDR3 coding sequence is TGTGCCAGCAGCCCTAGTGACCAGGACAGCGTATATGGCTACACCTTC.

With regard to this clonotype: A much larger clone lies one base from this, so it may be a read error. The chain has TRBV7-9 and TRBJ2-2; D call uncertain. Between the trimmed V and J ends, which lost 6 bases and 4 bases, there was a span of 15 bases. Germline V CDR1 and CDR2: SEHNR, FQNEAQ (reference sequence). This CDR3 region has 15 residues. CDR3 DNA sequence: TGTGCCAGCAGGTTCGGTCCCGCTGTCACCGGGGAGCTGTTTTTT. This encodes CASRFGPAVTGELFF.

The sample holds many counts of this clonotype. The chain combines TRBV11-2 with TRBJ2-5; 9 positions match TRBD1. After removal of 4 bases from V and 2 bases from J, the junction contained 8 bases not matched to a gene. Germline V gives CDR1 SGHAT, CDR2 FQNNGV. The CDR3 totals 16 residues. This chain's CDR3 is CASSWGTGLFQETQYF. The CDR3 region has the DNA TGTGCCAGCAGCTGGGGGACAGGGTTGTTTCAAGAGACCCAGTACTTC.

A few counts support this clonotype. The V and J genes are TRBV5-1 and TRBJ2-1; 11 nucleotides match TRBD2. The ends lost 6 bases at V and 7 bases at J; junction bases unmatched: 9. CDR1 SGHRS and CDR2 YFSETQ come from the germline V gene. This CDR3 contains 15 residues. The CDR3 DNA reads as TGCGCCAGCATCCCACTAGCGGGAGCTGAGAATGAGCAGTTCTTC. Residues: CASIPLAGAENEQFF.

This clonotype was seen a handful of times. The J gene is TRBJ2-1, the V gene TRBV13; 11 nucleotides line up with TRBD2. Germline CDR1 is PRHDT and CDR2 is FYEKMQ (reference sequence). The CDR3 is 15 amino acids. V shed 3 bases, J shed 4 bases, and the junction held 2 bases outside the gene matches. The CDR3 DNA is TGTGCCAGCAGCTTTTCTAGCGGGAGGTACAATGAGCAGTTCTTC. Amino acids: CASSFSSGRYNEQFF.

The chain is built from TRBV7-9 and TRBJ1-2, with 10 positions matching TRBD1. Germline CDR1 reads SEHNR; CDR2 reads FQNEAQ (reference sequence). There are 17 residues in the CDR3. V was clipped by 5 bases and J by 3 bases; unmatched bases: 12. DNA for the CDR3: TGTGCCAGCAGCCCTCCGGGACAGGGGACGAAGGACTATGGCTACACCTTC. This translates into CASSPPGQGTKDYGYTF.

The chain is built from TRBV28 and TRBJ1-4; possibly TRBD1 for D (5 bases). V was pared by 3 bases and J by 0 bases, with 11 bases between. CDR1 and CDR2 from the germline V gene are MDHEN and SYDVKM. The CDR3 totals 16 residues. CDR3 in amino acids: CASSFAGWPTNEKLFF. The CDR3 nucleotides are TGTGCCAGCAGTTTCGCAGGGTGGCCAACTAATGAAAAACTGTTTTTT.

The V and J genes are TRBV27 and TRBJ1-2, with a weak D call TRBD1 (6 bases). Trimming removed 5 bases from V and 6 bases from J, with 10 bases in between. The CDR3 runs 12 residues. Per the germline V gene, CDR1 is MNHEY and CDR2 is SMNVEV (reference sequence). CDR3 residues: CASSGYRDGYTF. The CDR3 DNA reads TGTGCCAGCAGTGGATACAGGGATGGCTACACCTTC.

The rearrangement uses TRBV19 and TRBJ1-1; D is undetermined. Looked up from germline, CDR1 is LNHDA and CDR2 is SQIVND (reference sequence). This CDR3 has 14 residues. V was cut by 8 bases and J by 4 bases, with 17 bases left in between. The CDR3 DNA sequence: TGTGCCAGTTGCCTCAGTTGGGCGAGCACTGAAGCTTTCTTT. Residues: CASCLSWASTEAFF.

This clonotype was detected ten times or more. This chain connects TRBV7-2 to TRBJ1-5; 9 nucleotides agree with TRBD1. The CDR3 spans 15 residues. Germline V CDR1 and CDR2: SGHTA, FQGNSA. V trimming: 5 bases; J trimming: 4 bases; junction bases outside the gene matches: 6. The CDR3 protein is CASSPGQGWNQPQHF. In DNA, the CDR3 is TGTGCCAGCAGCCCGGGACAGGGTTGGAATCAGCCCCAGCATTTT.

This clonotype has a single count. Because it lacks the conserved phenylalanine or tryptophan at the end, this CDR3 is likely a read error. The limits of the CDR3 on the DNA are not certain, so only TCRdb's listed CDR3 is given. This rearrangement joins TRBV5-4 to TRBJ1-2; the D call of TRBD1 is as the table states it, not checked on the DNA. Germline CDR1 reads SGHNT; CDR2 reads YYREEE (reference sequence). Inclusive of both ends, the CDR3 amounts to 11 amino acids. The CDR3 loop reads CASSLRQEQFY.

This clonotype was seen many times. V and J are TRBV11-2 and TRBJ2-3; 8 nucleotides align to TRBD2. Germline V gives CDR1 SGHAT, CDR2 FQNNGV. J was trimmed by 2 bases and V by 2 bases; bases with no gene match: 9. This CDR3 is built from 17 residues. CDR3 nucleotides: TGTGCCAGCAGCTTACGGGAGGGCAAGAGATACACAGATACGCAGTATTTT. As protein: CASSLREGKRYTDTQYF.

The rearrangement links TRBV27 to TRBJ1-4, with a weak D call TRBD1 (6 bases). The V and J ends lost 3 bases and 8 bases respectively, with 10 bases between them. Germline CDR1 MNHEY, CDR2 SMNVEV (reference sequence). The CDR3 runs 13 residues. The DNA for the CDR3 is TGTGCCAGCAGTTTTCGGGACAAGGAAAAACTGTTTTTT. Its protein is CASSFRDKEKLFF.

This rearrangement joins TRBV19 to TRBJ1-1; 9 bases align to TRBD1. Germline CDR1 is LNHDA and CDR2 is SQIVND (reference sequence). The V gene end was trimmed by 8 bases and the J gene end by 0 bases; junction bases not matched to a gene: 10. This CDR3 has 16 residues. The CDR3 sequence: CASPPGQGGMNTEAFF. Written as DNA, the CDR3 is TGTGCCAGTCCACCGGGACAGGGAGGCATGAACACTGAAGCTTTCTTT.

This clonotype was seen only a few times. This chain uses TRBV5-4 with TRBJ1-2, with D possibly TRBD1 on 5 matching bases. V lost 5 bases to trimming and J lost 3 bases, with 8 bases between them. Per germline, CDR1 SGHNT and CDR2 YYREEE (reference sequence). The CDR3 extends over 12 amino acids. CDR3 in DNA: TGTGCCAGCAGGGGGCCTCACTATGGCTACACCTTC. Translated, it gives CASRGPHYGYTF.

Note on this clonotype: Compared with germline, one end of the junction differs, possibly owing to a read error. The chain combines TRBV6-5 with TRBJ2-3; possible D gene TRBD2, 5 bases. There are 15 residues in the CDR3. Germline loops: CDR1 MNHEY, CDR2 SVGAGI. The CDR3 nucleotides are TGTGCCAGCAGTCCGCGGGCTTTCAGCACAGATACGCTGTATTTT. This encodes CASSPRAFSTDTLYF.

The chain employs TRBV4-1 and TRBJ2-1, with 13 bases fitting TRBD2. This CDR3 region has 21 residues. The trim removed 0 bases at V and 7 bases at J, leaving 18 bases unmatched. Germline V gene sequence: CDR1 MGHRA, CDR2 YSYEKL. CDR3 sequence (DNA): TGCGCCAGCAGCCAAGATAGTTGGACTAGCGGGAGCTGGTCACTAAAAAATGAGCAGTTCTTC. This sequence encodes CASSQDSWTSGSWSLKNEQFF.

There are a few counts of this clonotype. The chain employs TRBV2 and TRBJ1-4; a possible D gene is TRBD1 (5 bases). The length of the CDR3 is 14 residues. Germline values: CDR1 SNHLY, CDR2 FYNNEI. The V gene lost 4 bases and the J gene lost 10 bases, with 16 bases spanning the gap. The CDR3 spells CASSGGSPGGKLFF. CDR3 in DNA: TGTGCCAGCAGTGGAGGGTCACCGGGGGGAAAACTGTTTTTT.

V and J are TRBV11-2 and TRBJ2-1; D is unresolved. Per germline, CDR1 SGHAT and CDR2 FQNNGV. Trimming cost V 0 bases and J 9 bases, with 15 bases left between them. CDR3 length: 15 residues. The CDR3 DNA follows: TGTGCCAGCAGCTTAGATCGAGCATCTATTTCTGAGCAGTTCTTC. As protein: CASSLDRASISEQFF.

This clonotype was observed at least ten times. V and J are TRBV7-2 and TRBJ2-1; 14 bases fit TRBD2. Germline V CDR1 and CDR2: SGHTA, FQGNSA. J gave up 6 bases and V 1 base, and 2 bases lay outside the gene matches. This CDR3 contains 16 residues. The DNA of the CDR3 is TGTGCCAGCAGCTTAGGCGGGACTAGCGGGAGCAATGAGCAGTTCTTC. Translating it yields CASSLGGTSGSNEQFF.

The genes are TRBV12-3 or TRBV12-4 and TRBJ2-1; TRBD1 matches 7 bases. The CDR3 has 16 amino acids. The J segment lost 6 bases and the V segment lost 2 bases, leaving 10 bases of the junction unmatched. CDR3 bases: TGTGCCAGCAGTTTAACGACAGGGCGGGTGGGCAATGAGCAGTTCTTC. Protein sequence: CASSLTTGRVGNEQFF.

This clonotype was observed a handful of times. This rearrangement joins TRBV11-2 to TRBJ1-2; D gene ambiguous. CDR3 length equals 14 residues. Deletions cut 0 bases from V and 2 bases from J, with 7 bases between. The germline V gene encodes CDR1 SGHAT and CDR2 FQNNGV. The CDR3 reads CASSLEDMNYGYTF. The CDR3 nucleotides read TGTGCCAGCAGCTTAGAAGACATGAACTATGGCTACACCTTC.